Listed below are T cell receptor beta chains from one sample, sequenced in a study of blood T cells in healthy people across ages. TCRdb fed the 5' RACE reads into MiXCR, producing one record per CDR3 protein. The sample yields more than 750,000 distinct CDR3 sequences, 29% seen once. These data were also reused for a study on T cells of mothers and their children.

Source material: blood. Receptor source: a woman in her thirties or forties in good health. Both conserved end residues are part of each CDR3. Fields, in order: J gene, V gene, clone size, D gene, CDR3 DNA, CDR3 protein. D genes are given only for firm matches. Part of the rows lack a size; the others show once, few, many or a class for expanded clones.

TRBJ2-7 | TRBV6-5 | many | TRBD1 | TGTGCCAGCAAGAACTCCGGGACAGGCGCCTACGAGCAGTACTTC | CASKNSGTGAYEQYF
TRBJ1-6 | TRBV7-2 | NA | NA | TGTGCCAGCAGCCGATTGTTAGGCAACGATTCACCCCTCCACTTT | CASSRLLGNDSPLHF
TRBJ2-1 | TRBV7-2 | NA | NA | TGTGCCAGCAGCTGGGGGGCCGGAGAGACCCAGTTCTTC | CASSWGAGETQFF
TRBJ2-7 | TRBV29-1 | NA | NA | TGCAGCGTTGAGAGCCAGACGGACTACGAGCAGTACTTC | CSVESQTDYEQYF
TRBJ2-1 | TRBV28 | many | TRBD1 | TGTGCCAGCGGACAGGGACCTAACAATGAGCAGTTCTTC | CASGQGPNNEQFF
TRBJ1-1 | TRBV5-1 | many | NA | TGCGCCAGCAGCTTGTATGCCTGGGCAGAGACGAACACTGAAGCTTTCTTT | CASSLYAWAETNTEAFF
TRBJ2-3 | TRBV20-1 | NA | NA | TGCAGTGCTCCCCTGTCGGGGGACGTCACAGATACGCAGTATTTT | CSAPLSGDVTDTQYF
TRBJ2-5 | TRBV29-1 | many | TRBD2 | TGCAGCGTGCCGCCTAGCGGCTGGTACCAAGAGACCCAGTACTTC | CSVPPSGWYQETQYF
TRBJ1-1 | TRBV7-9 | NA | TRBD1 | TGTGCCAGCAGCCGCCTTGGACAGGGGGCGTCAAACACTGAAGCTTTCTTT | CASSRLGQGASNTEAFF
TRBJ2-5 | TRBV5-4 | NA | NA | TGTGCCAGCAGCACGGACATCTTAGAGACCCAGTACTTC | CASSTDILETQYF
TRBJ2-1 | TRBV4-3 | many | NA | TGCGCCAGCAGCCACAGGACAGTCTCCTACAATGAGCAGTTCTTC | CASSHRTVSYNEQFF
TRBJ1-6 | TRBV7-2 | few | NA | TGTGCCAGCAGCTTAGGTGGGTGGCGCAATTCACCCCTCCACTTT | CASSLGGWRNSPLHF
TRBJ2-7 | TRBV19 | many | NA | TGTGCCAGTAGTACCTCCGGGACTGATACCTACGAGCAGTACTTC | CASSTSGTDTYEQYF